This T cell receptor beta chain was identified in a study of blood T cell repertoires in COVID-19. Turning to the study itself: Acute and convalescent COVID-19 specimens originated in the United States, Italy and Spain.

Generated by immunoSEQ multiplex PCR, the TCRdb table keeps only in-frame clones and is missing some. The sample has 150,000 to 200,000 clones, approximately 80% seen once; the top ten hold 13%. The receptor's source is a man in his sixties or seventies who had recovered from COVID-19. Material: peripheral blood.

CDR3 sequence reads: CASSFPGVTGHEQFF. CDR3 sequence (DNA): TGTGCCAGCAGTTTCCCGGGAGTAACGGGGCATGAGCAGTTCTTC. V usage is TRBV27 and J usage is TRBJ2-1, with D perhaps TRBD2 (6 bases). Germline V lookup: CDR1 MNHEY, CDR2 SMNVEV (reference sequence). The ends were cut back, 3 bases at V and 8 bases at J, with 17 bases in the middle. This CDR3 spans 15 amino acids.